This T cell receptor beta chain derives from a study of T cell responses to AZD1222 COVID-19 vaccine. Of note for this clone: Its antigen is not known.

Study results and caveats: Spike-specific TCR breadth and depth were elevated following two AZD1222 doses. Clonal diversity was possibly underestimated; the donors were predominantly white British and more often female. Repertoires were obtained only post-peak T cell response.

The assay was immunoSEQ multiplex PCR, and TCRdb's table has in-frame clones only and misses some. The repertoire holds 120,000 to 150,000 clones, with under 95% as singletons. The sequenced sample was peripheral blood, obtained on day 0 of AZD1222 vaccination. The clonotype was recovered from an adult in good health.

The CDR3, as DNA: TGTGCCAGTAGTATAGGTAGGGGGCCAAGCCAAGAGACCCAGTACTTC. Translating gives CASSIGRGPSQETQYF. V is TRBV19 and J is TRBJ2-5; 7 bases fit TRBD1. This CDR3 has 16 residues. Trimming cost V 1 base and J 1 base; bases outside gene matches: 6. CDR1 and CDR2 (germline): LNHDA, SQIVND (reference sequence). Full variable domain (remainder filled in from reference TRBV19 and TRBJ2-5): DGGITQSPKYLFRKEGQNVTLSCEQNLNHDAMYWYRQDPGQGLRLIYYSQIVNDFQKGDIAEGYSVSREKKESFPLTVTSAQKNPTAFYLCASSIGRGPSQETQYFGPGTRLLVL.